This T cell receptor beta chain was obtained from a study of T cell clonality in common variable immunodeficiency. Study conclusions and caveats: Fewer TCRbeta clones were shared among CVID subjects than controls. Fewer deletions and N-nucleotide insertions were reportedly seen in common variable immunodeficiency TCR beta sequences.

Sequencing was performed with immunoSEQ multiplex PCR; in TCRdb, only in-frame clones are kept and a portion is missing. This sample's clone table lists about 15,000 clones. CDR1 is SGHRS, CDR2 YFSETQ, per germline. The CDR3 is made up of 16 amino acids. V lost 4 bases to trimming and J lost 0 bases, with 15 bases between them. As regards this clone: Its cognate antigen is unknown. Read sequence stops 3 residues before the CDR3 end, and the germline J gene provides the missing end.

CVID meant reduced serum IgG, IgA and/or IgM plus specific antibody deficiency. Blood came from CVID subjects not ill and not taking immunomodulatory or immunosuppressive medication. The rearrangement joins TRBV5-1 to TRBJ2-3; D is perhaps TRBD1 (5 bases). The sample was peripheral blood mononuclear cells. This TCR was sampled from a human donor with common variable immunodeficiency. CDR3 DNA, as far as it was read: TGCGCCAGCAGCATCGAGACGACAGTCAGCACAGATACG. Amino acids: CASSIETTVSTDT. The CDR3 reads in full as CASSIETTVSTDTQYF.